The clone carrying this T cell receptor (beta chain) showed up just a few times. Mismatch with germline at one junction end may stem from a read error. Axillary draining lymph nodes of breast cancer patients supplied the node samples. One entry per CDR3 protein results from TCRdb running MiXCR on the multiplex PCR reads. The sample holds 150,000 or so distinct CDR3 sequences, about 34% seen once. These data come from a study of breast tumors, draining lymph nodes, adjacent tissues. CDR1 is SNHLY, CDR2 FYNNEI, per germline. The CDR3 has 14 amino acids. The chain couples TRBV2 to TRBJ1-1, with 7 bases lining up with TRBD1. Sequenced material: axillary lymph node tissue. The clonotype comes from a female donor with breast cancer. Some clones in this sample may be carry-over from other donors' samples. DNA for the CDR3: TGCGCCAGCAATACCGGGACAGCGGCCACTGAAGCTTTCTTT. It translates to CASNTGTAATEAFF.